Below, 25 T cell receptor beta chains from the same sample are listed, as sequenced in a study of cytomegalovirus exposure and HLA in healthy donors. TCRdb's table, derived via immunoSEQ multiplex PCR, lists solely in-frame clones and lacks some. The sample carries roughly 130,000 clones, roughly 86% recorded once. The specimen was PBMCs. The receptors originated from a woman between 25 and 40 years old in good health and CMV-seronegative.

This clone was detected once. The chain uses TRBV4-2 and TRBJ2-2; 7 bases are shared with TRBD2. The CDR3 is 15 amino acids. CDR1 and CDR2 from the germline V gene are LGHNA and YNFKEQ. V dropped 1 base and J dropped 7; count of bases not matched to a gene: 6. The CDR3, as DNA: TGTGCCAGCAGCCAAGGACTAGCTAGGGGCGGGGAGCTGTTTTTT. Translation gives CASSQGLARGGELFF.

The rearrangement links TRBV5-1 to TRBJ2-5; TRBD1 aligns across 7 bases. This CDR3 comprises 13 residues. Per the germline V gene, CDR1 is SGHRS and CDR2 is YFSETQ. Losses at the gene ends were 4 bases for V and 2 bases for J; bases not matched to a gene: 2. The DNA for the CDR3 is TGCGCCAGCAGCCGGACAGGTCAAGAGACCCAGTACTTC. It yields the protein CASSRTGQETQYF.

The chain combines TRBV29-1 with TRBJ1-5, with no clear D. This CDR3 has 16 residues. Germline-derived CDR1 and CDR2 are SQVTM and ANQGSEA. Trimming removed 5 bases at V and 0 bases at J, with 17 bases between. The DNA for the CDR3 is TGCAGCGTTACCCTCCCGGGTCGCAATAGCAATCAGCCCCAGCATTTT. Amino acids: CSVTLPGRNSNQPQHF.

The V and J genes are TRBV9 and TRBJ1-1, with 11 bases identical to TRBD1. This CDR3 has 16 residues. Germline V gene sequence: CDR1 SGDLS, CDR2 YYNGEE. Trimming at V came to 0 bases and at J to 4 bases, leaving 5 bases not matched to a gene. In nucleotides, the CDR3 is TGTGCCAGCAGCGTAGGGGAGGACAGGGGGCCCACTGAAGCTTTCTTT. This codes for CASSVGEDRGPTEAFF.

V usage is TRBV29-1 and J usage is TRBJ2-1, with TRBD1 matching over 8 bases. This CDR3 comprises 14 residues. Germline CDR1 reads SQVTM; CDR2 reads ANQGSEA. The V gene end was trimmed by 5 bases and the J gene end by 4 bases; junction bases not matched to a gene: 7. This CDR3 is CSVMTGARYNEQFF. In nucleotides, the CDR3 is TGCAGCGTTATGACAGGGGCGAGATACAATGAGCAGTTCTTC.

The V and J genes are TRBV18 and TRBJ1-2; D remains unclear. Germline V CDR1 and CDR2: KGHSH, LQKENI. The V and J ends lost 4 bases and 4 bases respectively, with 13 bases between them. The CDR3 is 14 residues long. The CDR3 reads CASSQEGFGYGYTF. The CDR3 DNA reads TGTGCCAGCTCACAAGAGGGCTTCGGCTATGGCTACACCTTC.

The table lists this clone with a few counts. The chain is built from TRBV6-1 and TRBJ2-7; 9 nucleotides agree with TRBD1. V lost 3 bases to trimming and J lost 3 bases; unmatched junction nucleotides: 9. Germline-derived CDR1 and CDR2 are MNHNS and SASEGT. CDR3 size: 16 residues. The chain's CDR3 is CASSEMFGTGHYEQYF. CDR3 DNA sequence: TGTGCCAGCAGTGAGATGTTCGGGACAGGGCACTACGAGCAGTACTTC.

This clone was detected a few times. The rearrangement joins TRBV5-1 to TRBJ2-7, with unresolved D. The CDR3 contains 15 residues. Deletions cut 0 bases from V and 3 bases from J, with 13 bases between. Germline lookup yields CDR1 SGHRS and CDR2 YFSETQ. CDR3 sequence (DNA): TGCGCCAGCAGCTTGGGAAACTCACCTTACTACGAGCAGTACTTC. Its translation is CASSLGNSPYYEQYF.

In its sample, this clone was seen once. V gene TRBV27 combines with J gene TRBJ2-7; TRBD2 agrees at 7 bases. The CDR3 is 14 residues long. V was clipped by 8 bases and J by 3 bases; unmatched bases: 10. The germline gives CDR1 MNHEY, CDR2 SMNVEV (reference sequence). CDR3 protein: CASATLATYYEQYF. The DNA for the CDR3 is TGTGCCAGCGCCACACTAGCGACCTACTACGAGCAGTACTTC.

Written as DNA, the CDR3 is TGTGCCAGCAGTGGGACAGGCGATAGCTATGGCTACACCTTC. Protein product: CASSGTGDSYGYTF. This chain uses TRBV6-5 with TRBJ1-2, with 8 bases lining up with TRBD1. Per the germline V gene, CDR1 is MNHEY and CDR2 is SVGAGI. The ends lost 5 bases at V and 4 bases at J; junction bases unmatched: 6. The CDR3 length is 14 residues.

V and J are TRBV6-1 and TRBJ1-5, with 11 bases aligning to TRBD1. The CDR3 loop spans 13 amino acids. The ends lost 6 bases at V and 5 bases at J; junction bases unmatched: 0. CDR1 and CDR2 (germline): MNHNS, SASEGT. This CDR3 reads CASRDRGHQPQHF. The CDR3 coding sequence is TGTGCCAGCAGGGACAGGGGGCATCAGCCCCAGCATTTT.

The chain links TRBV2 to TRBJ1-5; D may be TRBD1 (6 bases). The CDR3 extends over 12 amino acids. Germline lookup yields CDR1 SNHLY and CDR2 FYNNEI. The ends were cut back, 3 bases at V and 12 bases at J, with 12 bases in the middle. The chain's CDR3 is CASSDSGVLQHF. CDR3 bases: TGTGCCAGCAGTGATTCAGGGGTTCTCCAGCATTTT.

This clone showed up just once. Other DNA sequences within the sample encode an identical CDR3. This chain links TRBV9 with TRBJ1-1; 8 bases fit TRBD1. Trimming removed 4 bases from V and 2 bases from J; junction bases left unmatched: 4. This CDR3 is built from 14 residues. Germline V gene sequence: CDR1 SGDLS, CDR2 YYNGEE. The CDR3 nucleotides read TGTGCCAGCAGCACCGGACAGGGCAACACTGAAGCTTTCTTT. Translated, it gives CASSTGQGNTEAFF.

This clone was seen once. J is TRBJ2-1 and V is TRBV19, with 9 bases identical to TRBD1. Unmatched junction bases numbered 8, after V lost 1 base and J lost 4 bases. The germline CDR1 and CDR2 sequences are LNHDA and SQIVND (reference sequence). The CDR3 length is 17 residues. In DNA, the CDR3 is TGTGCCAGTAGTATAGGGGACAGGGCCCTAATTTACAATGAGCAGTTCTTC. Its translation is CASSIGDRALIYNEQFF. Drawing the rest from reference TRBV19 and TRBJ2-1, the complete variable domain is DGGITQSPKYLFRKEGQNVTLSCEQNLNHDAMYWYRQDPGQGLRLIYYSQIVNDFQKGDIAEGYSVSREKKESFPLTVTSAQKNPTAFYLCASSIGDRALIYNEQFFGPGTRLTVL.

This rearrangement joins TRBV2 to TRBJ2-1; the D gene is possibly TRBD2 (7 bases). The CDR3 runs to 13 residues. Germline V gene sequence: CDR1 SNHLY, CDR2 FYNNEI. The V end lost 8 bases, the J end lost 5 bases, and 13 bases lay between the germline ends. The CDR3: CASPGGFNNEQFF. The CDR3 region has the DNA TGTGCCAGCCCGGGGGGCTTTAACAATGAGCAGTTCTTC.

The chain couples TRBV18 to TRBJ2-5; TRBD1 might be the D (6 bases). V was cut by 2 bases and J by 7 bases, with 11 bases left in between. This CDR3 has 13 residues. Germline V CDR1 and CDR2: KGHSH, LQKENI. For the CDR3, the DNA is TGTGCCAGCTCACCAAACAGGGCAGGGACCCAGTACTTC. Protein sequence: CASSPNRAGTQYF.

CDR3 nucleotides: TGTGCCAGCAGCAACCGAGGGGACTACGACAATGGCTACACCTTC. Protein sequence: CASSNRGDYDNGYTF. The rearrangement links TRBV7-9 to TRBJ1-2, with D maybe TRBD1 (5 bases). CDR3 length: 15 residues. Germline loops: CDR1 SEHNR, CDR2 FQNEAQ (reference sequence). Trimming removed 5 bases from V and 6 bases from J, with 19 bases in between.

The chain uses TRBV2 and TRBJ2-1, with 7 nucleotides matching TRBD2. The CDR3 has 15 residues. Germline V gene lookup returns CDR1 SNHLY and CDR2 FYNNEI. V lost 3 bases to trimming and J lost 7 bases; unmatched junction nucleotides: 9. The CDR3 spells CASSDLAVGENEQFF. The CDR3 DNA follows: TGTGCCAGCAGTGACCTAGCGGTAGGGGAGAATGAGCAGTTCTTC.

The chain employs TRBV28 and TRBJ2-2; the match to TRBD1 covers 8 bases. The CDR3 extends over 17 amino acids. The J segment lost 1 base and the V segment lost 5 bases, leaving 9 bases of the junction unmatched. The germline CDR1 and CDR2 sequences are MDHEN and SYDVKM. The CDR3 region is CASSLTQGAGNTGELFF. Written as DNA, the CDR3 is TGTGCCAGCAGTCTCACCCAGGGGGCAGGGAACACCGGGGAGCTGTTTTTT.

This clone was counted a few times. The chain employs TRBV7-2 and TRBJ1-1; the D is unclear. Trimming took 1 base from V and 1 from J, leaving 7 bases between them. Germline V CDR1 and CDR2: SGHTA, FQGNSA. The CDR3 extends over 14 amino acids. CDR3 sequence reads: CASSLVDTNTEAFF. The DNA for the CDR3 is TGTGCCAGCAGCTTAGTCGACACGAACACTGAAGCTTTCTTT.

The J gene is TRBJ1-1, the V gene TRBV5-6; D gene ambiguous. Germline lookup yields CDR1 SGHDT and CDR2 YYEEEE. V was pared by 7 bases and J by 7 bases, with 17 bases between. This CDR3 has 13 residues. This chain's CDR3 is CASGRIRPFEAFF. The CDR3 bases are TGTGCCAGCGGTAGGATCAGGCCTTTTGAAGCTTTCTTT.

V gene TRBV5-1 combines with J gene TRBJ2-7; maybe TRBD2 (6 bases). The germline gives CDR1 SGHRS, CDR2 YFSETQ. Trimming stripped 1 base from V and 4 bases from J, with 12 bases between. This CDR3 is 14 amino acids long. The CDR3, as DNA: TGCGCCAGCAGCTTGTTCGGGACTGAGTACGAGCAGTACTTC. Encoded protein: CASSLFGTEYEQYF.

This clone was seen once. The V and J genes are TRBV23-1 and TRBJ2-3, with a weak D call TRBD2 (6 bases). TRBV23-1 counts as an open reading frame of uncertain function. V was trimmed by 2 bases and J by 5 bases, leaving 23 bases between them. The CDR3 is 18 amino acids. The CDR3 coding sequence is TGCGCCAGCAGTCAAGACCCCAAGGAGGGGCGGGCAGGAGATACGCAGTATTTT. Protein: CASSQDPKEGRAGDTQYF.

This sequence joins TRBV5-1 and TRBJ2-3; D not certain. V lost 2 bases and J 6 bases, leaving 10 bases between the germline ends. In germline, CDR1 is SGHRS, CDR2 YFSETQ. The CDR3 extends over 13 amino acids. The CDR3 sequence: CASSFQTRDTQYF. The CDR3 nucleotides read TGCGCCAGCAGCTTCCAGACGAGGGATACGCAGTATTTT.

This chain uses TRBV14 with TRBJ2-1, with 9 bases fitting TRBD1. The V gene end was trimmed by 4 bases and the J gene end by 5 bases; junction bases not matched to a gene: 9. From germline, CDR1 is SGHDN and CDR2 FVKESK. This CDR3 comprises 16 residues. The CDR3, as DNA: TGTGCCAGCAGCCGATCCGGGACAGGGAAGAACAATGAGCAGTTCTTC. Encoded protein: CASSRSGTGKNNEQFF.